The 18 T cell receptor beta chains reported below all come from one sample, sequenced in a study of beta chain features in type 1 diabetes. Every bit of the isolated RNA underwent reverse transcription, so sequencing read expressed TCRB transcripts. TCRdb's copy holds only in-frame clones and misses some; the assay was immunoSEQ multiplex PCR. The table shows tens of thousands of clones, with around half occurring only once. General observations from the study: Shorter TCRB CDR3s, moderately but significantly so, were found in Type 1 diabetes patients in all four CD4+ subsets.

No antigen is known for these receptors. The specimen was stem cell memory CD4+ T cells from blood. These receptors were obtained from a man under 40 with type 1 diabetes.

This clone was observed a few times. J is TRBJ1-2 and V is TRBV5-1, with TRBD1 matching over 7 bases. Germline lookup yields CDR1 SGHRS and CDR2 YFSETQ. Trimming at V came to 0 bases and at J to 6 bases, leaving 5 bases not matched to a gene. The CDR3 has 14 amino acids. CDR3 amino acids: CASSLGDRRDGYTF. The CDR3 DNA sequence: TGCGCCAGCAGCTTGGGGGACAGAAGGGATGGCTACACCTTC.

This chain connects TRBV2 to TRBJ2-1, with TRBD2 as a possible D gene (6 bases). Trimming took off 8 bases at V and 8 bases at J, with 13 bases between the two ends. CDR1 and CDR2 from the germline V gene are SNHLY and FYNNEI. The CDR3 contains 12 residues. The CDR3 DNA reads as TGTGCCAGCGGGGACTGGGAATATGAGCAGTTCTTC. Translation: CASGDWEYEQFF.

The rearrangement joins TRBV2 to TRBJ1-1, with 8 bases identical to TRBD1. Germline V lookup: CDR1 SNHLY, CDR2 FYNNEI. Germline trimming cut 6 bases from V and 0 bases from J; bases unmatched to any gene: 0. The CDR3 length is 13 residues. CDR3 sequence (DNA): TGTGCCAGCAGGGGACAGGTGAACACTGAAGCTTTCTTT. It yields the protein CASRGQVNTEAFF.

The gene calls are TRBV6-5 and TRBJ1-3, with 7 bases identical to TRBD1. V lost 6 bases, J lost 0 bases, and 5 bases stayed unmatched. Germline lookup yields CDR1 MNHEY and CDR2 SVGAGI. The CDR3 has 15 amino acids. CDR3 in amino acids: CASSLQGSSGNTIYF. DNA of the CDR3: TGTGCCAGCAGCCTACAGGGGAGCTCTGGAAACACCATATATTTT.

V is TRBV19 and J is TRBJ2-3, with D possibly matching TRBD2 (6 bases). CDR1 is LNHDA, CDR2 SQIVND, per germline (reference sequence). This CDR3 spans 16 amino acids. The V end was cut by 3 bases, the J end by 1 base, with 14 bases between. CDR3 amino acids: CASSMFPGEGTDTQYF. The CDR3 DNA sequence: TGTGCCAGTAGTATGTTCCCGGGGGAAGGCACAGATACGCAGTATTTT. The complete variable domain, with remaining parts taken from reference TRBV19 and TRBJ2-3, reads DGGITQSPKYLFRKEGQNVTLSCEQNLNHDAMYWYRQDPGQGLRLIYYSQIVNDFQKGDIAEGYSVSREKKESFPLTVTSAQKNPTAFYLCASSMFPGEGTDTQYFGPGTRLTVL.

The genes are TRBV27 and TRBJ2-1; 7 bases fit TRBD2. The V segment lost 10 bases and the J segment 3 bases; nucleotides outside the gene matches: 15. The germline V gene encodes CDR1 MNHEY and CDR2 SMNVEV (reference sequence). This CDR3 spans 16 amino acids. CDR3 sequence reads: CANSLWGGDLYNEQFF. Written as DNA, the CDR3 is TGTGCCAACAGCCTATGGGGGGGGGACCTCTACAATGAGCAGTTCTTC.

CDR3 sequence reads: CASSRGLGKNTGELFF. The DNA for the CDR3 is TGCGCCAGCAGCCGAGGACTGGGCAAGAACACCGGGGAGCTGTTTTTT. V and J are TRBV5-1 and TRBJ2-2; D is perhaps TRBD2 (5 bases). This CDR3 is 16 amino acids long. V was trimmed by 4 bases and J by 1 base, leaving 14 bases between them. Germline assignment: CDR1 SGHRS and CDR2 YFSETQ. Full variable domain (remainder filled in from reference TRBV5-1 and TRBJ2-2): KAGVTQTPRYLIKTRGQQVTLSCSPISGHRSVSWYQQTPGQGLQFLFEYFSETQRNKGNFPGRFSGRQFSNSRSEMNVSTLELGDSALYLCASSRGLGKNTGELFFGEGSRLTVL.

This chain connects TRBV7-9 to TRBJ2-1; the D gene is possibly TRBD2 (5 bases). Germline CDR1 is SEHNR and CDR2 is FQNEAQ (reference sequence). V lost 5 bases and J lost 7, with 6 bases in between. The CDR3 is made up of 11 amino acids. The DNA for the CDR3 is TGTGCCAGCAGCAGGGAGAATGAGCAGTTCTTC. Protein product: CASSRENEQFF.

This clone was picked up one time. The rearrangement links TRBV5-1 to TRBJ2-7; D is perhaps TRBD2 (6 bases). Germline CDR1 and CDR2: SGHRS and YFSETQ. V lost 1 base, J lost 0 bases, and 11 bases lay in between. This CDR3 region has 15 residues. CDR3 sequence (DNA): TGCGCCAGCAGCTTGCCCCAAGCGGGCTCCTACGAGCAGTACTTC. Encoded protein: CASSLPQAGSYEQYF.

The rearrangement uses TRBV19 and TRBJ2-5, with TRBD1 identical over 9 bases. The V and J ends lost 6 bases and 10 bases, in that order; junction bases with no gene match: 15. The CDR3 loop spans 15 amino acids. Germline CDR1 and CDR2: LNHDA and SQIVND (reference sequence). CDR3 nucleotides: TGTGCCAGTAGGGGACAGGGTAGGAGTCTGGAGGTCCAGTACTTC. Its translation: CASRGQGRSLEVQYF.

This chain joins TRBV14 and TRBJ2-3, with 10 nucleotides matching TRBD2. The CDR3 covers 16 residues. The ends lost 3 bases at V and 0 bases at J; junction bases unmatched: 3. Per the germline V gene, CDR1 is SGHDN and CDR2 is FVKESK. The CDR3 nucleotides are TGTGCCAGCAGCCACTTACTAGCGGGGAGCACAGATACGCAGTATTTT. Residues: CASSHLLAGSTDTQYF. The entire variable domain, with the rest obtained from reference TRBV14 and TRBJ2-3, is as follows: EAGVTQFPSHSVIEKGQTVTLRCDPISGHDNLYWYRRVMGKEIKFLLHFVKESKQDESGMPNNRFLAERTGGTYSTLKVQPAELEDSGVYFCASSHLLAGSTDTQYFGPGTRLTVL.

V and J are TRBV29-1 and TRBJ2-3; perhaps TRBD1 as D (5 bases). Per germline, CDR1 SQVTM and CDR2 ANQGSEA. V gave up 3 bases and J gave up 0 bases, with 13 bases separating them. The CDR3 length is 15 residues. CDR3 DNA sequence: TGCAGCGTTGAGGCAGGGAAAAGAAGCACAGATACGCAGTATTTT. Translating it yields CSVEAGKRSTDTQYF.

This chain joins TRBV4-1 and TRBJ1-4; D possibly corresponds to TRBD1 (5 bases). This CDR3 is built from 16 residues. Germline loops: CDR1 MGHRA, CDR2 YSYEKL. V lost 0 bases and J 8 bases, leaving 16 bases between the germline ends. The CDR3 spells CASSQDQGAGEEKLFF. DNA of the CDR3: TGCGCCAGCAGCCAAGATCAGGGAGCGGGAGAGGAAAAACTGTTTTTT.

The table lists this clone with a few counts. J is TRBJ2-7 and V is TRBV5-1; D gene unclear. V lost 0 bases, J lost 4 bases, and 5 bases lay in between. Germline lookup yields CDR1 SGHRS and CDR2 YFSETQ. The CDR3 totals 12 residues. CDR3 in amino acids: CASSLEQYEQYF. The CDR3 DNA is TGCGCCAGCAGCTTGGAACAGTACGAGCAGTACTTC. Complete variable domain (other parts from reference TRBV5-1 and TRBJ2-7): KAGVTQTPRYLIKTRGQQVTLSCSPISGHRSVSWYQQTPGQGLQFLFEYFSETQRNKGNFPGRFSGRQFSNSRSEMNVSTLELGDSALYLCASSLEQYEQYFGPGTRLTVT.

This clone showed up just a few times. This chain links TRBV4-2 with TRBJ1-2; no reliable D call. Between the trimmed V and J ends, which lost 0 bases and 5 bases, there was a span of 7 bases. From germline, CDR1 is LGHNA and CDR2 YNFKEQ. The CDR3 runs to 13 residues. CDR3 residues: CASSQDPGYGYTF. The CDR3 coding sequence is TGTGCCAGCAGCCAAGATCCGGGGTATGGCTACACCTTC.

The CDR3 DNA is TGCGCCAGCAGCGTGGACGGGTCAACTAATGAAAAACTGTTTTTT. It translates to CASSVDGSTNEKLFF. The V call is TRBV5-1, the J call TRBJ1-4; D is unclear. This CDR3 region has 15 residues. Germline loops: CDR1 SGHRS, CDR2 YFSETQ. The germline V and J ends were trimmed by 4 bases and 0 bases, with 10 bases remaining between them. The full variable domain, its missing parts supplied by reference TRBV5-1 and TRBJ1-4, is KAGVTQTPRYLIKTRGQQVTLSCSPISGHRSVSWYQQTPGQGLQFLFEYFSETQRNKGNFPGRFSGRQFSNSRSEMNVSTLELGDSALYLCASSVDGSTNEKLFFGSGTQLSVL.

The CDR3 is CASGFRGGDTDTQYF. In DNA, the CDR3 is TGTGCTAGTGGTTTTCGGGGGGGCGACACAGATACGCAGTATTTT. The chain couples TRBV12-5 to TRBJ2-3; the match to TRBD2 covers 8 bases. The CDR3 spans 15 residues. CDR1 LGHNT and CDR2 FRNRAP come from the germline V gene. With V trimmed by 3 bases and J by 2 bases, 4 bases remained unmatched.

The chain links TRBV21-1 to TRBJ2-5; TRBD1 is the table's D call, not checked against the DNA. TRBV21-1 is labeled a pseudogene. The CDR3 contains 13 residues. The CDR3 coding sequence is TGTGCCAGCAGTACCCAGGGTGACGAGACCCAGTACTTC. Translation: CASSTQGDETQYF.